These 13 T cell receptor beta chains originate from one sample sequenced in a study of blood T cell repertoires in COVID-19 (TCRdb year 2020). Library generation was performed with the immunoSEQ multiplex PCR assay. As stored in TCRdb, this immuneACCESS dataset retains in-frame rearrangements with V and J assigned. A fraction of the clones does not appear; measured against another copy, unresolved V genes explain less than half of the discrepancy, and the remainder lacks a known reason. The sample data list 55,000 to 80,000 clones, and roughly 90% of these were observed just once. Roughly 1.2% of the sample goes to the ten largest clones. The sequenced sample was peripheral blood. The receptors here all came from a woman aged 60-75 years with acute or convalescent COVID-19.

V is TRBV7-9 and J is TRBJ1-2, with TRBD1 matching 7 bases. V was clipped by 1 base and J by 0 bases; unmatched bases: 8. Germline V lookup: CDR1 SEHNR, CDR2 FQNEAQ (reference sequence). The CDR3 contains 17 residues. The CDR3 bases are TGTGCCAGCAGCTTAGTTGGTCGACAGGGAGCTAACTATGGCTACACCTTC. As protein: CASSLVGRQGANYGYTF.

The genes are TRBV19 and TRBJ2-4, with TRBD1 matching over 8 bases. The length of the CDR3 is 16 residues. V trimming: 6 bases; J trimming: 0 bases; junction bases outside the gene matches: 7. Germline lookup yields CDR1 LNHDA and CDR2 SQIVND (reference sequence). CDR3 in amino acids: CASRPTGELAKNIQYF. As DNA, the CDR3 is TGTGCCAGTAGGCCGACAGGGGAACTAGCCAAAAACATTCAGTACTTC.

J is TRBJ2-7 and V is TRBV6-5; 7 nucleotides match TRBD1. Germline CDR1 MNHEY, CDR2 SVGAGI. The ends lost 6 bases at V and 4 bases at J; junction bases unmatched: 6. The CDR3 runs to 13 residues. The CDR3 loop reads CASRRQGSYEQYV. Here the CDR3 DNA reads TGTGCCAGCAGGAGACAGGGCTCTTACGAGCAGTACGTC.

The chain recombines TRBV5-1 with TRBJ2-1; tentative D call: TRBD1 (5 bases). V was trimmed by 0 bases and J by 5 bases, leaving 9 bases between them. CDR1 SGHRS and CDR2 YFSETQ come from the germline V gene. The CDR3 loop spans 14 amino acids. The CDR3 region is CASSLEPTDNEQFF. The CDR3 DNA follows: TGCGCCAGCAGCTTGGAACCGACAGACAATGAGCAGTTCTTC.

The genes are TRBV9 and TRBJ1-1; D gene unclear. The length of the CDR3 is 14 residues. The V gene lost 0 bases and the J gene lost 1 base, with 7 bases spanning the gap. Looked up from germline, CDR1 is SGDLS and CDR2 is YYNGEE. The CDR3 DNA reads as TGTGCCAGCAGCGTAGTTCCCGGGAACACTGAAGCTTTCTTT. As protein: CASSVVPGNTEAFF.

The chain carries TRBV15 and TRBJ2-2, with D possibly TRBD2 on 6 matching bases. This CDR3 is built from 16 residues. The V gene's germline CDR1 is LNHNV and CDR2 YYDKDF (reference sequence). Trimming stripped 4 bases from V and 2 bases from J, with 14 bases between. The CDR3 DNA follows: TGTGCCACCAGCACCGGGACTGCTATCAACACCGGGGAGCTGTTTTTT. Its protein product is CATSTGTAINTGELFF.

This rearrangement joins TRBV6-6 to TRBJ1-2; D is unresolved. V shed 10 bases and J shed 5 bases, with 17 bases lying between them. Germline lookup yields CDR1 MNHNY and CDR2 SVGAGI (reference sequence). The CDR3 has 13 amino acids. CDR3 sequence (DNA): TGTGCCACCCGCAGCGACGGCACGTATGGCTACACCTTC. It encodes CATRSDGTYGYTF.

In DNA, the CDR3 is TGCGCCAGCAGCCACCCTCTGCCCGGGAGCCAATTCTTGGGCTACACCTTC. This gives the protein CASSHPLPGSQFLGYTF. The chain carries TRBV4-1 and TRBJ1-2; D gene ambiguous. From germline, CDR1 is MGHRA and CDR2 YSYEKL. This CDR3 is 17 amino acids long. V gave up 3 bases and J gave up 8 bases, with 25 bases separating them.

The chain combines TRBV20-1 with TRBJ1-2; 8 bases map to TRBD1. There are 13 residues in the CDR3. Trimming took 3 bases from V and 2 from J; bases not matched to a gene: 2. Germline V gene sequence: CDR1 DFQATT, CDR2 SNEGSKA (reference sequence). The CDR3 DNA reads TGCAGTGCTAGTGGGGACAGGAACTATGGCTACACCTTC. This translates into CSASGDRNYGYTF.

V is TRBV7-2 and J is TRBJ2-4; perhaps TRBD2 as D (5 bases). The CDR3 is made up of 13 amino acids. The V end lost 1 base, the J end lost 6 bases, and 7 bases lay between the germline ends. Germline CDR1 SGHTA, CDR2 FQGNSA. The CDR3 DNA sequence: TGTGCCAGCAGCTTAGGGGGAGCAAACATTCAGTACTTC. It yields the protein CASSLGGANIQYF.

This chain uses TRBV10-3 with TRBJ1-5, with 8 bases that match TRBD1. In germline, CDR1 is ENHRY, CDR2 SYGVKD. Trimming at V came to 8 bases and at J to 5 bases, leaving 8 bases not matched to a gene. The CDR3 covers 14 residues. The chain's CDR3 is CAIGSDRVDQPQHF. CDR3 DNA: TGTGCCATCGGATCGGACAGGGTCGATCAGCCCCAGCATTTT.

The CDR3 region is CASGTSTYNEQFF. The CDR3 DNA reads TGTGCCAGCGGGACTAGTACCTACAATGAGCAGTTCTTC. The chain is built from TRBV3-1 (or the pseudogene TRBV3-2) and TRBJ2-1, with 8 bases fitting TRBD2. Germline CDR1 reads LGHDT; CDR2 reads YNNKEL (reference sequence). CDR3 size: 13 residues. With V trimmed by 8 bases and J by 2 bases, 2 bases remained unmatched.

The chain couples TRBV9 to TRBJ2-1, with 13 bases identical to TRBD2. The CDR3 consists of 17 residues. Germline CDR1 is SGDLS and CDR2 is YYNGEE. The V and J ends lost 0 bases and 8 bases, in that order; junction bases with no gene match: 8. In nucleotides, the CDR3 is TGTGCCAGCAGCGTAGTTGCTCTGACTAGCGGGGGGCATGAGCAGTTCTTC. As protein: CASSVVALTSGGHEQFF. Using reference TRBV9 and TRBJ2-1 for the parts outside the CDR3, the full variable domain is DSGVTQTPKHLITATGQRVTLRCSPRSGDLSVYWYQQSLDQGLQFLIQYYNGEERAKGNILERFSAQQFPDLHSELNLSSLELGDSALYFCASSVVALTSGGHEQFFGPGTRLTVL.